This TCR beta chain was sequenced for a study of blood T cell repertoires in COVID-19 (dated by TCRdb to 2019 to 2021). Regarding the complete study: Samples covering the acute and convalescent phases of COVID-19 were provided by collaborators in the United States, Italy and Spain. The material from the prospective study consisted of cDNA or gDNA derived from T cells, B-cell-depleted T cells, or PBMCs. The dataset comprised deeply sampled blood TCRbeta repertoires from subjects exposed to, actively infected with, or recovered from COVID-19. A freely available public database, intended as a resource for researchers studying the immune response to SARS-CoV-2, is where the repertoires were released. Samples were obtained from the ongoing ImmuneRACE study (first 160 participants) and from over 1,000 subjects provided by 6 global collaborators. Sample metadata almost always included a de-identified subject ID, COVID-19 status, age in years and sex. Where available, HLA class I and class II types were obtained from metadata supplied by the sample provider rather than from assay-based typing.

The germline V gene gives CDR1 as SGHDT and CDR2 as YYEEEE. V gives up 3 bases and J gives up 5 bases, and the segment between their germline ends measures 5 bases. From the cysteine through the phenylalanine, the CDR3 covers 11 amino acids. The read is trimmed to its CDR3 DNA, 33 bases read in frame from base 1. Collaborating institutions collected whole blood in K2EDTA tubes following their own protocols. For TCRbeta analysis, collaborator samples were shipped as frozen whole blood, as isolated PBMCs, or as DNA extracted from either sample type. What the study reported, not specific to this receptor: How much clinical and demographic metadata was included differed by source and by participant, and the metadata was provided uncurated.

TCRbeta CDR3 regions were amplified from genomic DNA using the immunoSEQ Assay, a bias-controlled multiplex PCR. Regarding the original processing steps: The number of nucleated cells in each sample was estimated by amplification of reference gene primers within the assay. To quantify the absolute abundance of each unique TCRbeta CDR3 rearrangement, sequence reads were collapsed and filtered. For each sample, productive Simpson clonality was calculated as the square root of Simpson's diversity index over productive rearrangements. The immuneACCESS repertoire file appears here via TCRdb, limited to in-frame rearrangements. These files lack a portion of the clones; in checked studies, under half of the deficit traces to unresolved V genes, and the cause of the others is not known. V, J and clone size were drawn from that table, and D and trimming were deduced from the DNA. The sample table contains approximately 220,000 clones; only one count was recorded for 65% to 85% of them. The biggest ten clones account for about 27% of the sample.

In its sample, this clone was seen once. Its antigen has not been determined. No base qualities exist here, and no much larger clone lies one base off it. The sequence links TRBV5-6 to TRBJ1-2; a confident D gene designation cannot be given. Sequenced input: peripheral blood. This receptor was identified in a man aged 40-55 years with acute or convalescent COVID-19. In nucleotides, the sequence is TGTGCCAGCAGCTCCTTATATGGCTACACCTTC. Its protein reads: CASSSLYGYTF.